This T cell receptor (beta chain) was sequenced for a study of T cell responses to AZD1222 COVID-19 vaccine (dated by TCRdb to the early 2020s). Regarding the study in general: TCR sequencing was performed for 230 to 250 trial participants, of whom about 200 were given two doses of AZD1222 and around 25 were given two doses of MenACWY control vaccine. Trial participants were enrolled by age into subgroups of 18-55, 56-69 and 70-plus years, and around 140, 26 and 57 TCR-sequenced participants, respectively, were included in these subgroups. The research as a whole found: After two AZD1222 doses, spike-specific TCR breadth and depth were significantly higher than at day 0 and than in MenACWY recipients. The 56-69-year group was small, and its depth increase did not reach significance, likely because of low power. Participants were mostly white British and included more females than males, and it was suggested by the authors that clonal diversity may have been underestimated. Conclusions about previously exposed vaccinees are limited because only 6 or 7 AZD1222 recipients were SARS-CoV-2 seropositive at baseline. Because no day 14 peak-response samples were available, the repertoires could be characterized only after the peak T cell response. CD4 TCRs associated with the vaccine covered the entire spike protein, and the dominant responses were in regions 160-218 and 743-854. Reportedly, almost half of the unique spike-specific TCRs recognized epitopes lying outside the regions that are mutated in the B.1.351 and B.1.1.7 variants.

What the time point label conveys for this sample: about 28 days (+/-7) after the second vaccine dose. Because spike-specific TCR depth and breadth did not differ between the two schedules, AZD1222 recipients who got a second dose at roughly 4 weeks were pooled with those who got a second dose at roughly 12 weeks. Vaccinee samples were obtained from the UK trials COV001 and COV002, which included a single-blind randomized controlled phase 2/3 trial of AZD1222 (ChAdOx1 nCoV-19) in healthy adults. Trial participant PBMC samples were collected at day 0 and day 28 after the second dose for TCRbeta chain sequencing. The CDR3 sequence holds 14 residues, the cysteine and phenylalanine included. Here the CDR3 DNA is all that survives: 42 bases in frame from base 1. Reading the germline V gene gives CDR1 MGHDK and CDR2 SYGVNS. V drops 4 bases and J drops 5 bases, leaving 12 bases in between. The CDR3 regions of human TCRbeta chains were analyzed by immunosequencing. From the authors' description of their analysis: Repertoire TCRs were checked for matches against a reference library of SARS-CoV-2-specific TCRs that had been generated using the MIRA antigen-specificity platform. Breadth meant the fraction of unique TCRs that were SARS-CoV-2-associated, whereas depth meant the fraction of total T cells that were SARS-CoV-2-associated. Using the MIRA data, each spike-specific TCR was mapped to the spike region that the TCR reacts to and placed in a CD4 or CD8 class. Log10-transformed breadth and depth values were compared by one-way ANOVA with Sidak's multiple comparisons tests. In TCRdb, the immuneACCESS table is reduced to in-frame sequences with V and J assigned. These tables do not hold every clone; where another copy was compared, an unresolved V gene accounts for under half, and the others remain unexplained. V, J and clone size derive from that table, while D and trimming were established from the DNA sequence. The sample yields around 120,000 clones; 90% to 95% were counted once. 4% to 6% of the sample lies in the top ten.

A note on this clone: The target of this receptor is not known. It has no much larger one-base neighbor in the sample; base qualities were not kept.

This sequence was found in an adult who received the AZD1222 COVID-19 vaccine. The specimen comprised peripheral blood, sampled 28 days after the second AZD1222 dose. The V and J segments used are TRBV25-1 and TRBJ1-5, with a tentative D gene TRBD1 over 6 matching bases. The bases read TGTGCCAGCAGTGCAGGGGATAAGGATCAGCCCCAGCATTTT. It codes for CASSAGDKDQPQHF.